These 3 T cell receptor beta chains originate from one sample sequenced in a study of OX40 agonist ivuxolimab in advanced cancers. Using immunoSEQ multiplex PCR, the repertoire was profiled, and TCRdb retains in-frame clones only, with some absent. The data contain approximately 58,000 clones, approximately 90% of them singletons. The material was CD4+ or CD8+ T cells sorted from blood, obtained in a trial of the OX40 agonist ivuxolimab. The origin of the receptors is an adult with an advanced solid tumor such as melanoma, head and neck, liver or kidney cancer.

J is TRBJ1-5 and V is TRBV9, with TRBD1 as a possible D gene (5 bases). The CDR3 sequence is 19 residues long. Germline V gives CDR1 SGDLS, CDR2 YYNGEE. Trimming took 0 bases from V and 2 from J, leaving 21 bases between them. The CDR3 sequence: CASSVARESRVGRNQPQHF. The DNA for the CDR3 is TGTGCCAGCAGCGTAGCTCGGGAAAGCAGGGTAGGGCGCAATCAGCCCCAGCATTTT.

The chain employs TRBV6-8 and TRBJ2-7; D gene ambiguous. Germline values: CDR1 MNHGY, CDR2 SAAAGT. Deletions cut 2 bases from V and 5 bases from J, with 4 bases between. This CDR3 spans 11 amino acids. CDR3 sequence reads: CASSYLDEQYF. The DNA for the CDR3 is TGTGCCAGCAGTTACCTAGACGAGCAGTACTTC.

The rearrangement joins TRBV27 to TRBJ2-2, with TRBD1 matching over 8 bases. This CDR3 has 15 residues. The germline CDR1 and CDR2 sequences are MNHEY and SMNVEV (reference sequence). Trimming removed 4 bases from V and 4 bases from J; junction bases left unmatched: 5. The CDR3 nucleotides read TGTGCCAGCAGTTGGACAGGGACCGCCACCGGGGAGCTGTTTTTT. Translated: CASSWTGTATGELFF.